A single sample gave rise to the 6 T cell receptor beta chains below, sequenced in a study of blood T cell repertoires in COVID-19 (dated by TCRdb to the early 2020s). The method was the immunoSEQ multiplex PCR assay. TCRdb holds this immuneACCESS table with in-frame rearrangements only. Some clones are missing; in checked studies, unresolved V genes explain under half, and the rest has no known cause. This sample gives some 100,000 clones in total; approximately 86% of them show up just once. More than 6% of the sample rests with the top ten. Sequenced material: peripheral blood. Receptors were obtained from a human donor in a cohort sampled during active COVID-19.

V and J are TRBV6-5 and TRBJ2-7; D might be TRBD1 (6 bases). Germline V gene sequence: CDR1 MNHEY, CDR2 SVGAGI. The CDR3 runs 13 residues. Trimming left V 6 bases short and J 6 bases short, with 15 bases between. The CDR3 protein is CASSNQGNREQYF. The CDR3, as DNA: TGTGCCAGCAGCAACCAGGGGAACCGCGAGCAGTACTTC.

The CDR3 DNA follows: TGTGCCACCAGTGATGGGACAGGGAACCCTCAAGAGACCCAGTACTTC. Translated: CATSDGTGNPQETQYF. The chain has TRBV24-1 and TRBJ2-5, with 9 bases matching TRBD1. The CDR3 sequence is 16 residues long. Per the germline V gene, CDR1 is KGHDR and CDR2 is SFDVKD. V gave up 3 bases and J gave up 2 bases; unmatched junction bases: 6.

This clone has a single count. This chain links TRBV27 with TRBJ2-3; tentative D call: TRBD1 (6 bases). Germline values: CDR1 MNHEY, CDR2 SMNVEV (reference sequence). This CDR3 has 14 residues. V dropped 4 bases and J dropped 2 bases, with 10 bases sitting between them. The CDR3 DNA is TGTGCCAGCAGTTGGACAGACCACACAGATACGCAGTATTTT. Translation: CASSWTDHTDTQYF.

The table lists this clone with a few counts. The chain has TRBV18 and TRBJ2-7, with 7 bases identical to TRBD2. CDR1 is KGHSH and CDR2 is LQKENI in the germline V gene. After removal of 6 bases from V and 2 bases from J, the junction contained 7 bases not matched to a gene. The CDR3 contains 14 residues. The CDR3 sequence: CASSQVAGAYEQYF. The CDR3 DNA follows: TGTGCCAGCTCCCAGGTTGCGGGAGCCTACGAGCAGTACTTC.

The chain links TRBV19 to TRBJ1-6; 7 bases line up with TRBD1. J lost 10 bases, V lost 5 bases, and 8 bases had no gene match. CDR1 LNHDA and CDR2 SQIVND come from the germline V gene (reference sequence). CDR3 length: 14 amino acids. CDR3 coding DNA: TGTGCCAGTAGTGTAAATACAGGGGAATCACCCCTCCACTTT. Translated, it gives CASSVNTGESPLHF.

Sample share makes this clone medium-sized (0.01 to 0.1%). The chain joins TRBV5-1 to TRBJ2-2; 13 nucleotides line up with TRBD2. CDR3 length: 17 residues. V gave up 0 bases and J gave up 6 bases; unmatched junction bases: 5. CDR1 is SGHRS and CDR2 is YFSETQ in the germline V gene. The CDR3 region has the DNA TGCGCCAGCAGCTTGGTACTAGCGGGAGGGCCCTCCGGGGAGCTGTTTTTT. It is translated as CASSLVLAGGPSGELFF.